The following is a T cell receptor beta chain sequence with its context. The data are from a study of blood T cell repertoires in COVID-19. Study as a whole: Donors in the United States, Italy and Spain gave samples during acute or convalescent COVID-19. Nucleic acid was either cDNA or gDNA, and it came from T cells, B-cell-depleted T cells, or PBMCs.

Germline lookup yields CDR1 SNHLY and CDR2 FYNNEI. The CDR3 is made up of 14 amino acids. The V and J ends lost 4 bases and 1 base respectively, with 10 bases between them. Source study methods: From reference gene primer amplification, estimates of nucleated cell counts were derived. The method was immunoSEQ multiplex PCR; TCRdb's version includes in-frame clones alone and lacks a portion of them. V, J and clone size were drawn from that table, and D and trimming were deduced from the DNA. The sample has 350,000 to 400,000 clones; approximately 91% are singletons. This clonotype was obtained from a woman in her 40s who had been exposed to COVID-19. Sequencing was performed on PBMCs or T cells enriched from blood (not recorded which). The chain links TRBV2 to TRBJ1-1; a weak D match, TRBD1 (6 bases). The CDR3 here is CASSVGQWNTEAFF. CDR3 coding DNA: TGTGCCAGCAGTGTTGGACAGTGGAACACTGAAGCTTTCTTT.